This T cell receptor (beta chain) was retrieved from a study of cytomegalovirus exposure and HLA in healthy donors. Study-wide findings and caveats: Presence/absence analyses treated sequencing depth as roughly uniform across donors. Analysis performed later found 16,951 TCR beta sequences associated with HLA alleles at 0.05 false discovery rate.

The CDR3 totals 14 residues. Looked up from germline, CDR1 is MDHEN and CDR2 is SYDVKM. V dropped 7 bases and J dropped 2; count of bases not matched to a gene: 5. Researchers ran the PCR with 60 Vbeta and 13 Jbeta primers. Some clones are missing from TCRdb's copy, which holds only in-frame ones; the method was immunoSEQ multiplex PCR. This table holds some 110,000 clones, about two thirds found once. With regard to this clone: Antigen unknown.

Input material: PBMCs. V and J are TRBV28 and TRBJ2-7; 10 bases fit TRBD2. The TCR sequence derives from a young man in good health and CMV-seropositive. Here the CDR3 reads CASTGLAGAYEQYV. Written as DNA, the CDR3 is TGTGCCAGCACAGGGCTAGCGGGAGCCTACGAGCAGTACGTC.